Following are 17 T cell receptor beta chains from one sample sequenced in a study of T cell responses to AZD1222 COVID-19 vaccine. Generated by immunoSEQ multiplex PCR, the TCRdb table keeps only in-frame clones and is missing some. The table includes over 110,000 clones, about 93% detected once. Sequencing used peripheral blood, obtained on day 0 of AZD1222 vaccination. These receptors came from an adult in good health.

The J gene is TRBJ1-1, the V gene TRBV18; D call uncertain. Deletions cut 0 bases from V and 0 bases from J, with 8 bases between. CDR1 is KGHSH, CDR2 LQKENI, per germline. CDR3 length: 15 amino acids. Written as DNA, the CDR3 is TGTGCCAGCTCACCACCTTCTGGAATGAACACTGAAGCTTTCTTT. The encoded protein is CASSPPSGMNTEAFF.

The chain links TRBV7-8 to TRBJ2-2; 12 bases fit TRBD2. With 5 bases clipped from V and 0 bases from J, the junction kept 13 bases outside the gene matches. CDR3 size: 20 residues. Germline CDR1 and CDR2: SGHVS and FQNEAQ. The CDR3 loop is CASSLKLAGGARTNTGELFF. For the CDR3, the DNA is TGTGCCAGCAGCCTCAAACTAGCGGGGGGCGCCCGAACGAACACCGGGGAGCTGTTTTTT.

The chain carries TRBV5-4 and TRBJ2-5; TRBD1 matches 7 bases. This CDR3 is built from 14 residues. Germline trimming cut 4 bases from V and 5 bases from J; bases unmatched to any gene: 8. Germline V lookup: CDR1 SGHNT, CDR2 YYREEE (reference sequence). CDR3 nucleotides: TGTGCCAGCAGCCCGACAGGGTTTGAGGAGACCCAGTACTTC. It translates to CASSPTGFEETQYF.

The V call is TRBV11-1, the J call TRBJ2-3; 12 bases fit TRBD2. Germline V gene sequence: CDR1 SGHAT, CDR2 FQDESV (reference sequence). The CDR3 loop spans 16 amino acids. Unmatched junction bases numbered 4, after V lost 4 bases and J lost 2 bases. The CDR3 coding sequence is TGTGCCAGCAGCTCTAGGACTAGCGGGATCACAGATACGCAGTATTTT. This gives the protein CASSSRTSGITDTQYF. Together with reference TRBV11-1 and TRBJ2-3, the CDR3 gives the full variable domain: EAEVAQSPRYKITEKSQAVAFWCDPISGHATLYWYRQILGQGPELLVQFQDESVVDDSQLPKDRFSAERLKGVDSTLKIQPAELGDSAMYLCASSSRTSGITDTQYFGPGTRLTVL.

This clone was observed once. The chain employs TRBV5-1 and TRBJ2-7; D gene unclear. Germline V lookup: CDR1 SGHRS, CDR2 YFSETQ. V shed 4 bases and J shed 5 bases, with 7 bases lying between them. This CDR3 is 11 amino acids long. CDR3: CASSLDNEQYF. The CDR3, as DNA: TGCGCCAGCAGCCTTGATAACGAGCAGTACTTC.

CDR3 sequence reads: CASSQGRPRAQFF. The CDR3 nucleotides are TGTGCCAGCAGCCAAGGTAGGCCGCGGGCGCAGTTCTTC. The chain has TRBV14 and TRBJ2-1; perhaps TRBD2 as D (5 bases). Per the germline V gene, CDR1 is SGHDN and CDR2 is FVKESK. Trimming took off 1 base at V and 12 bases at J, with 13 bases between the two ends. This CDR3 has 13 residues. The variable domain in full, completed from reference TRBV14 and TRBJ2-1, reads EAGVTQFPSHSVIEKGQTVTLRCDPISGHDNLYWYRRVMGKEIKFLLHFVKESKQDESGMPNNRFLAERTGGTYSTLKVQPAELEDSGVYFCASSQGRPRAQFFGPGTRLTVL.

CDR3 in DNA: TGTGCTACCCGGTCCACTGAAGCTTTCTTT. It yields the protein CATRSTEAFF. The chain recombines TRBV19 with TRBJ1-1; unclear D gene. Germline values: CDR1 LNHDA, CDR2 SQIVND (reference sequence). CDR3 length: 10 residues.

V is TRBV6-5 and J is TRBJ2-5, with D maybe TRBD2 (5 bases). The CDR3 runs to 12 residues. The V gene lost 4 bases and the J gene lost 2 bases, with 5 bases spanning the gap. Germline V gene lookup returns CDR1 MNHEY and CDR2 SVGAGI. CDR3 nucleotides: TGTGCCAGCAGTTCGGGGCAAGAGACCCAGTACTTC. It encodes CASSSGQETQYF.

This sequence joins TRBV7-8 and TRBJ1-3; D gene uncertain. This CDR3 region has 15 residues. V was clipped by 5 bases and J by 0 bases, with 11 bases between them. Germline lookup yields CDR1 SGHVS and CDR2 FQNEAQ. The CDR3 loop is CASSPDRFSGNTIYF. DNA for the CDR3: TGTGCCAGCAGCCCAGACCGGTTCTCTGGAAACACCATATATTTT. The entire variable domain, with the rest obtained from reference TRBV7-8 and TRBJ1-3, is as follows: GAGVSQSPRYKVAKRGQDVALRCDPISGHVSLFWYQQALGQGPEFLTYFQNEAQLDKSGLPSDRFFAERPEGSVSTLKIQRTQQEDSAVYLCASSPDRFSGNTIYFGEGSWLTVV.

The chain couples TRBV2 to TRBJ1-5, with a weak D call TRBD1 (6 bases). The V and J ends lost 7 bases and 2 bases respectively, with 15 bases between them. Germline loops: CDR1 SNHLY, CDR2 FYNNEI. This CDR3 spans 15 amino acids. The CDR3 protein is CASTQQGVGNQPQHF. For the CDR3, the DNA is TGTGCCAGCACCCAACAGGGAGTGGGCAATCAGCCCCAGCATTTT.

For this clone: It is unclear where the CDR3 begins or ends on the DNA, so no DNA is shown, and the CDR3 is as TCRdb lists it. The chain joins TRBV11-2 to TRBJ1-1; TRBD1 is the table's D call and was not checked against the DNA. The CDR3 comprises 14 residues, both ends counted. The germline CDR1 and CDR2 sequences are SGHAT and FQNNGV. This CDR3 is CASSFLAGNTEAFF.

The rearrangement uses TRBV23-1 and TRBJ2-7; D is unresolved. TRBV23-1 is an ORF for which the function is uncertain. V dropped 3 bases and J dropped 1 base, with 10 bases sitting between them. This CDR3 is 14 amino acids long. CDR3 amino acids: CASSQGEESYEQYF. The CDR3 DNA reads TGCGCCAGCAGTCAGGGTGAGGAGTCCTACGAGCAGTACTTC.

The rearrangement links TRBV7-2 to TRBJ2-3; TRBD1 matches at 8 bases. CDR3 length: 15 residues. Losses at the gene ends were 1 base for V and 4 bases for J; bases not matched to a gene: 4. Germline V gene sequence: CDR1 SGHTA, CDR2 FQGNSA. CDR3 protein: CASSLVARGPDTQYF. CDR3 coding DNA: TGTGCCAGCAGCTTAGTCGCCAGGGGGCCAGATACGCAGTATTTT.

The rearrangement joins TRBV4-1 to TRBJ2-7, with D perhaps matching TRBD2 (7 bases). CDR3 length: 17 residues. CDR1 MGHRA and CDR2 YSYEKL come from the germline V gene. Trimming shortened V by 0 bases and J by 1 base, and 16 bases separated the two germline ends. In DNA form, the CDR3 reads TGCGCCAGCAGCCAAGATAGAGAAAGGGGGGGATCCTACGAGCAGTACTTC. As protein: CASSQDRERGGSYEQYF.

This clone was detected once. The chain is built from TRBV15 and TRBJ2-3, with a weak D call TRBD2 (6 bases). The CDR3 is made up of 18 amino acids. Per the germline V gene, CDR1 is LNHNV and CDR2 is YYDKDF (reference sequence). Trimming took 3 bases from V and 3 from J, leaving 22 bases between them. Written as DNA, the CDR3 is TGTGCCACCAGCAGGGGGGACTCGGCCGATGGAGGGACAGATACGCAGTATTTT. Its protein is CATSRGDSADGGTDTQYF.

The genes are TRBV18 and TRBJ1-1, with 7 positions matching TRBD1. Trimming removed 5 bases from V and 2 bases from J; junction bases left unmatched: 8. The CDR3 is 15 residues long. Germline V gene lookup returns CDR1 KGHSH and CDR2 LQKENI. CDR3 coding DNA: TGTGCCAGCTCATCGACAGGGCCCCTTAACACTGAAGCTTTCTTT. Its protein product is CASSSTGPLNTEAFF.

The genes are TRBV27 and TRBJ1-1; D is perhaps TRBD1 (5 bases). This CDR3 has 16 residues. V lost 7 bases to trimming and J lost 4 bases, with 22 bases between them. CDR1 is MNHEY and CDR2 is SMNVEV in the germline V gene (reference sequence). Here the CDR3 reads CASTQGRGFTGTEAFF. The DNA of the CDR3 is TGTGCCAGCACTCAGGGTAGGGGTTTTACGGGCACTGAAGCTTTCTTT.